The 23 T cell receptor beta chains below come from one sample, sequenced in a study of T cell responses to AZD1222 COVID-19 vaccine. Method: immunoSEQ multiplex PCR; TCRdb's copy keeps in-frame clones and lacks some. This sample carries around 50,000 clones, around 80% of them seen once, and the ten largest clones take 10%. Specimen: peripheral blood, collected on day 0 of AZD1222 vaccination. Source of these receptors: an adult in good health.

The CDR3 bases are TGTGCCAGCAGCTTAGGAAGAAGGGGATGGGAGCAGTACTTC. Translated, it gives CASSLGRRGWEQYF. This rearrangement joins TRBV7-8 to TRBJ2-7; a possible D gene is TRBD1 (5 bases). Germline loops: CDR1 SGHVS, CDR2 FQNEAQ. The CDR3 has 14 residues. V was shortened by 1 base and J by 7 bases, with 14 bases between the two germline ends.

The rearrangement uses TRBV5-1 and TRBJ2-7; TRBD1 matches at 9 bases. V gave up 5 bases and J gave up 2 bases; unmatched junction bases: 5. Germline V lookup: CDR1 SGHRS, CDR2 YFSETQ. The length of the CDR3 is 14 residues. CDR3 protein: CASSPTGGAYEQYF. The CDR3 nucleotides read TGCGCCAGCAGTCCCACAGGGGGCGCCTACGAGCAGTACTTC.

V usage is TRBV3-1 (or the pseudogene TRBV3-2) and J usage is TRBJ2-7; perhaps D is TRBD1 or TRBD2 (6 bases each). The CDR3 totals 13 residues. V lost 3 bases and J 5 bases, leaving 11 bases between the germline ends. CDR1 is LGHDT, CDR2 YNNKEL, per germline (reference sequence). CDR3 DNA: TGTGCCAGCAGCCACGGGGGCGGGGACGAGCAGTACTTC. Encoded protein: CASSHGGGDEQYF.

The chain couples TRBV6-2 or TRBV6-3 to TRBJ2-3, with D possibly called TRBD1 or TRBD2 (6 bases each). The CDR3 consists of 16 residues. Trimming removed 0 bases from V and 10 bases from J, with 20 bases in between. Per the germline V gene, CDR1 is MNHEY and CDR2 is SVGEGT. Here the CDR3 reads CASSYSLGLDRSAQYF. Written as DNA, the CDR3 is TGTGCCAGCAGTTACTCGTTGGGACTTGACAGGAGTGCGCAGTATTTT.

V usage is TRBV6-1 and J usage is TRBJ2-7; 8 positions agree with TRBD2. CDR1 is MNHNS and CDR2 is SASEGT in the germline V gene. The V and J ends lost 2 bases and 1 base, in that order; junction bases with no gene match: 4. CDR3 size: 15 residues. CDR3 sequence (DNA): TGTGCCAGCAGTGAATTAGCGGGGCTTTCCTACGAGCAGTACTTC. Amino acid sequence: CASSELAGLSYEQYF.

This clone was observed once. CDR3 nucleotide sequence: TGTGCCAGCAGCCAAGATGGTCAGGACTACGAGCAGTACTTC. This gives the protein CASSQDGQDYEQYF. The V and J genes are TRBV4-2 and TRBJ2-7; D gene unclear. CDR1 is LGHNA, CDR2 YNFKEQ, per germline. The CDR3 has 14 amino acids. V lost 0 bases, J lost 3 bases, and 9 bases lay in between.

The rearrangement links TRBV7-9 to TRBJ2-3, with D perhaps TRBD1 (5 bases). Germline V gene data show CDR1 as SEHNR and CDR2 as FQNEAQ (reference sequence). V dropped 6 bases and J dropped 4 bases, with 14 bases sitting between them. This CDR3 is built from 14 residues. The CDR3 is CASRRGSGADTQYF. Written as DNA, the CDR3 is TGTGCCAGCAGAAGGGGTTCGGGTGCAGATACGCAGTATTTT.

The CDR3 nucleotides read TGTGCCAGCAGTTTAACACAGGGGCGCGGTCGATATGGCTACACCTTC. This codes for CASSLTQGRGRYGYTF. J is TRBJ1-2 and V is TRBV28; TRBD1 aligns across 7 bases. The CDR3 runs to 16 residues. Germline V CDR1 and CDR2: MDHEN, SYDVKM. V lost 2 bases, J lost 5 bases, and 11 bases stayed unmatched.

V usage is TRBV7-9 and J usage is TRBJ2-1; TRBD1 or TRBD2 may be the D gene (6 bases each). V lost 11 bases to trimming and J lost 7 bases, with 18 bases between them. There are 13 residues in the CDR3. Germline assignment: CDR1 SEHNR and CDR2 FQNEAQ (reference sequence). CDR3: CAGRDNRRNEQFF. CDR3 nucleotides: TGTGCCGGGCGGGACAATAGGCGGAATGAGCAGTTCTTC.

CDR3 nucleotide sequence: TGTGCCAGCAGCGGCCGATCGGGGCCCACCTACGAGCAGTACTTC. This sequence encodes CASSGRSGPTYEQYF. The gene calls are TRBV3-1 (or the pseudogene TRBV3-2) and TRBJ2-7; perhaps D is TRBD1 or TRBD2 (5 bases each). This CDR3 spans 15 amino acids. The germline V gene encodes CDR1 LGHDT and CDR2 YNNKEL (reference sequence). With 5 bases removed from V and 2 bases from J, the gap between germline ends came to 16 bases.

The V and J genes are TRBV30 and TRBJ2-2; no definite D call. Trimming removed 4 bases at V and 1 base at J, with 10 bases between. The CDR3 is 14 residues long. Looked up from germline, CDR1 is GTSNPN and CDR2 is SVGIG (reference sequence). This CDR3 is CAWKVGWNTGELFF. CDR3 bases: TGTGCCTGGAAGGTGGGATGGAACACCGGGGAGCTGTTTTTT. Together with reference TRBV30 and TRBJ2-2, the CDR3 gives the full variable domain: SQTIHQWPATLVQPVGSPLSLECTVEGTSNPNLYWYRQAAGRGLQLLFYSVGIGQISSEVPQNLSASRPQDRQFILSSKKLLLSDSGFYLCAWKVGWNTGELFFGEGSRLTVL.

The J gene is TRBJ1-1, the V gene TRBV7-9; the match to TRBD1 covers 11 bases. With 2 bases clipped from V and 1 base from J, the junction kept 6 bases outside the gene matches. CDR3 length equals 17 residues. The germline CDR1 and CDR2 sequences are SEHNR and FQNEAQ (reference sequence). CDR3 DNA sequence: TGTGCCAGCAGCTTAACCCGGGACAGGGGGTCGAACACTGAAGCTTTCTTT. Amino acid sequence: CASSLTRDRGSNTEAFF. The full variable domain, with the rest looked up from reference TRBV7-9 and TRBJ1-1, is DTGVSQNPRHKITKRGQNVTFRCDPISEHNRLYWYRQTLGQGPEFLTYFQNEAQLEKSRLLSDRFSAERPKGSFSTLEIQRTEQGDSAMYLCASSLTRDRGSNTEAFFGQGTRLTVV.

CDR3 DNA: TGTGCCAGCAGTGTGCGGGGGGCCACTGAAGCTTTCTTT. Translated: CASSVRGATEAFF. This sequence joins TRBV2 and TRBJ1-1, with D possibly TRBD1 on 6 matching bases. From germline, CDR1 is SNHLY and CDR2 FYNNEI. Trimming cost V 4 bases and J 4 bases, with 10 bases left between them. CDR3 length: 13 residues. Looking up the rest from reference TRBV2 and TRBJ1-1 gives the full variable domain: EPEVTQTPSHQVTQMGQEVILRCVPISNHLYFYWYRQILGQKVEFLVSFYNNEISEKSEIFDDQFSVERPDGSNFTLKIRSTKLEDSAMYFCASSVRGATEAFFGQGTRLTVV.

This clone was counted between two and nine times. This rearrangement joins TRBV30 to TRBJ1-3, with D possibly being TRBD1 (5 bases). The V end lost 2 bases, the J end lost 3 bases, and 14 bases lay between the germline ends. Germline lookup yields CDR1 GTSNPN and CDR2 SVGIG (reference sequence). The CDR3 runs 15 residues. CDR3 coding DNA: TGTGCCTGGAGTACGGCAGGGCTGATTGGAAACACCATATATTTT. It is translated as CAWSTAGLIGNTIYF.

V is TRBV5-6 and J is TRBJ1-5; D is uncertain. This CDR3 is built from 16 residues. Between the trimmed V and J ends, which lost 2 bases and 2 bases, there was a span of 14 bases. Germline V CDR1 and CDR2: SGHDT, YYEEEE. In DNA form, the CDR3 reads TGTGCCAGCAGCTTCCGGGCAGGTTGGGGCAATCAGCCCCAGCATTTT. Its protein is CASSFRAGWGNQPQHF.

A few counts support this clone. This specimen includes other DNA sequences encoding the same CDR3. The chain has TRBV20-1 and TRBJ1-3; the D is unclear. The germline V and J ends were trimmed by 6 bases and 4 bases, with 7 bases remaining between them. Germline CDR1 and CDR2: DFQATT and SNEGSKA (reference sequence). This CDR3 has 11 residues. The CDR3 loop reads CSAPLGNTIYF. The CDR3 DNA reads TGCAGTGCGCCCCTGGGAAACACCATATATTTT.

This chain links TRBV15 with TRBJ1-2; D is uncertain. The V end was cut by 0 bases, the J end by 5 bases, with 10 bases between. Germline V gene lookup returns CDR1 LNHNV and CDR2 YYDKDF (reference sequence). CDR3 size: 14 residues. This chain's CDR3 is CATSRESPLYGYTF. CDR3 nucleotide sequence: TGTGCCACCAGCAGAGAAAGCCCCCTTTATGGCTACACCTTC.

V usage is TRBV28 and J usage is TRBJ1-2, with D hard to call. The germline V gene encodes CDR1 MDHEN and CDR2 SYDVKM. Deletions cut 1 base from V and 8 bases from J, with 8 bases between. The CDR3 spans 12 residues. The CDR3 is CASSLYAGGYTF. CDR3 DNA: TGTGCCAGCAGTTTATATGCGGGGGGCTACACCTTC.

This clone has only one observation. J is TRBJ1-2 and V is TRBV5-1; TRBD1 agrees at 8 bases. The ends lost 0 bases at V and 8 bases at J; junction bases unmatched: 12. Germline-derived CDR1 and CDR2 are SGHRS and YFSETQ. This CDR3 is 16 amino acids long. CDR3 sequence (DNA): TGCGCCAGCAGCTTGGAAGCCGTGACAGGGGCGCTCGGCTACACCTTC. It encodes CASSLEAVTGALGYTF.

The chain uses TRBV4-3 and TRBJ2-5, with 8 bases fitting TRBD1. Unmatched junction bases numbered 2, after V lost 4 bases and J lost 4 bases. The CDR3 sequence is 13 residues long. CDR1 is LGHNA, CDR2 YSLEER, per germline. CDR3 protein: CASSRDRGETQYF. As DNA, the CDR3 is TGCGCCAGCAGCCGTGACAGGGGAGAGACCCAGTACTTC.

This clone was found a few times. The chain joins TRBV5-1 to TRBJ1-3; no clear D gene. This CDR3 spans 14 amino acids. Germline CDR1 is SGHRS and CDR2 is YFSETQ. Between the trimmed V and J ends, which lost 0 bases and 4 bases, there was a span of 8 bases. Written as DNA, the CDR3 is TGCGCCAGCAGCTTGGGGGCGCAGGGAAACACCATATATTTT. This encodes CASSLGAQGNTIYF.

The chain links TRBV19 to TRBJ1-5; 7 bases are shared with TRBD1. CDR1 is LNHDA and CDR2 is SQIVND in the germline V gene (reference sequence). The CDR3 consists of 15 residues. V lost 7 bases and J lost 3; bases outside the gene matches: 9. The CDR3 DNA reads TGTGCCAGTATGGGCCGGGACAGCTACAATCAGCCCCAGCATTTT. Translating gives CASMGRDSYNQPQHF. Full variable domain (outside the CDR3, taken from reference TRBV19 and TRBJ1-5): DGGITQSPKYLFRKEGQNVTLSCEQNLNHDAMYWYRQDPGQGLRLIYYSQIVNDFQKGDIAEGYSVSREKKESFPLTVTSAQKNPTAFYLCASMGRDSYNQPQHFGDGTRLSIL.

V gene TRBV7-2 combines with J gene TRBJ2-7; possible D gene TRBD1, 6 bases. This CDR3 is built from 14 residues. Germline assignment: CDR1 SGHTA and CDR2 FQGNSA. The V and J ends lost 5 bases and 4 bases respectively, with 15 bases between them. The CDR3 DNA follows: TGTGCCAGCAGCAGACCGGGACACCGTTACGAGCAGTACTTC. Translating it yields CASSRPGHRYEQYF.